This entry features one TCR beta chain sequence. What antigen it recognizes has not been identified. No quality values exist for individual bases; no much larger clone is one base distant. Because repertoires were sampled repeatedly during chemoradiotherapy, clonal expansion in the tumor microenvironment could be followed. The sample is drawn from a study of chemoradiotherapy in HPV16-positive cancers (dated by TCRdb to 2021 to 2024). About the study as a whole: Using functional T-cell assays on cells from two HPV16-positive patients, the researchers defined candidate HPV-specific T-cell clones and common TCR motifs. The study set out to ask whether T-cell immunity against the HPV oncoproteins E6 and E7 changes over the course of chemoradiotherapy and whether that immunity affects survival. The candidate HPV-specific TCRs and motifs were subsequently tracked in TCR repertoires obtained from 90 or so patients with HPV-related cancers. Overall results and qualifications from the work: The survival association was reported for HPV16-positive patients, and the functional definition of HPV-specific T cells was derived from only a couple of HPV16-positive patients. Expansion of candidate HPV-specific clones and E7-related TCR motifs was observed in the tumor microenvironment during treatment, whereas no such expansion was observed for non-HPV-specific T cells. In HPV16-positive patients, expansion of HPV-responsive T cells during chemoradiotherapy was found to be associated with improved recurrence-free survival.

Libraries were prepared through the immunoSEQ multiplex PCR assay. TCRdb holds this immuneACCESS table with in-frame rearrangements only. Some clones are missing; in checked studies, unresolved V genes explain under half, and the rest has no known cause. Here the sample has approximately 6,600 clones; 65% to 80% occur a single time. The biggest ten clones account for roughly 8% of the sample. V loses 2 bases of germline sequence and J loses 5 bases, and the interval between the two ends is 8 bases. The CDR3 covers 13 residues, taking in both the cysteine and the phenylalanine. Of all the DNA, just the CDR3 is kept, 39 bases in frame from base 1. CDR1 and CDR2 are read off the germline V gene (reference sequence) as MNHEY and SMNVEV.

This specimen was tumor tissue, taken from a patient who underwent chemoradiotherapy. The TCR was taken from a human donor with HPV-associated anogenital cancer. The rearranged chain carries TRBV27 and TRBJ2-3; possibly the D gene is TRBD2, per 5 matching bases. For the CDR3, the sequence is CASSLRERDTQYF. The sequenced DNA: TGTGCCAGCAGTTTAAGGGAGAGAGATACGCAGTATTTT.